The clone carrying this T cell receptor (beta chain) occurred a few times. Antigen specificity is unknown. The data were obtained in a study of blood T cells in healthy people across ages. It was with a sample-barcoded 5' primer and a J-beta primer mix that a second PCR of about 6 to 12 cycles was run. TCRdb re-called the 5' RACE reads with MiXCR, one entry per CDR3 protein. The repertoire holds about 1.1 million distinct CDR3 sequences, with around two fifths as singletons. V dropped 5 bases and J dropped 2 bases, with 10 bases sitting between them. This CDR3 comprises 14 residues. CDR1 and CDR2 (germline): MNHEY, SVGEGT. Study results and limitations: Per million T cells, TCR beta diversity dropped about linearly as age rose.

The specimen sequenced was blood. This chain links TRBV6-2 or TRBV6-3 with TRBJ1-5, with D perhaps matching TRBD1 (5 bases). The sequence was collected from a young man in good health. The CDR3 DNA follows: TGTGCCAGCAGTAAAGGGGAGGGCAATCAGCCCCAGCATTTT. Its protein is CASSKGEGNQPQHF.